The source of this T cell receptor (beta chain) is a study of cytomegalovirus exposure and HLA in healthy donors. This clone was detected once. The antigen is undetermined. An end of the junction differs from the germline gene, which may be a read error. General study points: A later analysis by the authors found several of the most significant clusters apparently linked to common viral pathogens.

Primers included in the PCR were 60 Vbeta and 13 Jbeta primers. Measured with immunoSEQ multiplex PCR; TCRdb has only the in-frame clones, and not every one. The sample has nearly 100,000 clones, around a tenth seen once. Germline CDR1 reads SNHLY; CDR2 reads FYNNEI. This CDR3 has 14 residues. This TCR was recovered from a man in his forties or fifties in good health and CMV-seropositive. The rearrangement joins TRBV2 to TRBJ1-1, with 7 bases aligning to TRBD1. The sequencing input was PBMCs. CDR3 bases: TGTGCCAGCAGTGGAAACAGGGGAGACACTGCAGCTTTCTTT. Amino acids: CASSGNRGDTAAFF.